The rows below give T cell receptor beta chains drawn from one sample of a study of blood T cell repertoires in COVID-19. The repertoire was sequenced with immunoSEQ multiplex PCR; TCRdb's copy has only in-frame clones and lacks some. The table includes some 180,000 clones, around 84% detected once. The specimen was peripheral blood. Source of these receptors: a woman older than 75 with COVID-19, enrolled during active disease. Each CDR3 is given with its conserved first and last residue. Fields, in order: D gene, clone size, V gene, J gene, CDR3 length, CDR3 protein, CDR3 DNA. The D gene is left open where the match is weak. Only some rows state a clone size, as once, few, many or a class for expanded clones.

TRBD2	NA	TRBV11-2	TRBJ2-1	19	CASSLLAGGAGSSYNEQFF	TGTGCCAGCAGCTTACTAGCGGGTGGGGCCGGGAGCTCCTACAATGAGCAGTTCTTC
NA	NA	TRBV7-2	TRBJ2-2	17	CASSLNPGRSNTGELFF	TGTGCCAGCAGCTTAAACCCTGGCAGGTCGAACACCGGGGAGCTGTTTTTT
NA	NA	TRBV12-3/TRBV12-4	TRBJ1-2	12	CASGDRSYGYTF	TGTGCCAGCGGAGACCGCTCCTATGGCTACACCTTC
NA	NA	TRBV14	TRBJ2-3	11	CASSQVNTQYF	TGTGCCAGCAGCCAAGTTAATACGCAGTATTTT
NA	NA	TRBV7-2	TRBJ2-3	14	CASLWWGGTDTQYF	TGTGCCAGCCTATGGTGGGGGGGCACAGATACGCAGTATTTT
NA	NA	TRBV4-3	TRBJ1-4	14	CASSQEQPNEKLFF	TGCGCCAGCAGCCAAGAACAGCCGAATGAAAAACTGTTTTTT
NA	NA	TRBV12-3/TRBV12-4	TRBJ1-1	11	CASSLSTEAFF	TGTGCCAGCAGTTTGAGTACTGAAGCTTTCTTT
NA	NA	TRBV7-9	TRBJ2-7	14	CASSFSGGRYEQYF	TGTGCCAGCAGCTTTTCCGGGGGAAGGTACGAGCAGTACTTC
TRBD1	NA	TRBV28	TRBJ1-2	14	CASRGTGGNYGYTF	TGTGCCAGCAGGGGGACAGGGGGAAACTATGGCTACACCTTC
TRBD1	NA	TRBV15	TRBJ1-4	17	CATSSGTGTRGNEKLFF	TGTGCCACCAGCAGCGGGACAGGGACGCGGGGGAATGAAAAACTGTTTTTT
NA	NA	TRBV28	TRBJ1-4	15	CATGAVTITNEKLFF	TGTGCCACAGGGGCCGTTACGATAACTAATGAAAAACTGTTTTTT
NA	once	TRBV2	TRBJ1-1	14	CASSAGTVNTEAFF	TGTGCCAGCAGCGCGGGGACGGTGAACACTGAAGCTTTCTTT
TRBD1	NA	TRBV28	TRBJ1-1	13	CASNGGGSLEAFF	TGTGCCAGCAACGGAGGGGGCTCTCTTGAAGCTTTCTTT
TRBD2	NA	TRBV19	TRBJ2-7	13	CASSGTSGRNQYF	TGTGCCAGTAGTGGGACTAGCGGGAGAAATCAGTACTTC
NA	once	TRBV10-3	TRBJ1-3	17	CAISVRGVGISGNTIYF	TGTGCCATCAGTGTCAGGGGAGTGGGGATCTCTGGAAACACCATATATTTT
NA	NA	TRBV28	TRBJ1-2	16	CASSIVLSGTNYGYTF	TGTGCCAGCAGTATAGTTTTATCCGGGACAAACTATGGCTACACCTTC
NA	NA	TRBV6-2/TRBV6-3	TRBJ2-7	15	CASSPVTPGIYEQYF	TGTGCCAGCAGTCCCGTTACTCCCGGGATCTATGAGCAGTACTTC
NA	NA	TRBV5-1	TRBJ2-2	15	CASSIGGKNTGELFF	TGCGCCAGCAGTATCGGGGGAAAGAACACCGGGGAGCTGTTTTTT
TRBD2	once	TRBV2	TRBJ2-1	13	CASWAGGGYEQFF	TGTGCCAGCTGGGCGGGAGGTGGGTATGAGCAGTTCTTC
TRBD2	NA	TRBV3-1/TRBV3-2	TRBJ2-1	16	CASSQGTSGPYNEQFF	TGTGCCAGCAGCCAAGGGACTAGCGGACCCTACAATGAGCAGTTCTTC
TRBD2	NA	TRBV28	TRBJ2-3	18	CASMRRGGYSPSTDTQYF	TGTGCCAGCATGAGGCGGGGGGGGTACAGTCCTAGCACAGATACGCAGTATTTT
TRBD1	NA	TRBV6-5	TRBJ1-1	12	CASSRDRNEAFF	TGTGCCAGCAGCCGGGACAGAAATGAAGCTTTCTTT
NA	NA	TRBV11-3	TRBJ2-5	13	CASSTTWQETQYF	TGTGCCAGCAGCACGACATGGCAAGAGACCCAGTACTTC
NA	NA	TRBV28	TRBJ2-3	18	CASSLGGVELRVPDTQYF	TGTGCCAGCAGTTTAGGCGGGGTGGAACTGAGGGTCCCAGATACGCAGTATTTT
NA	NA	TRBV24-1	TRBJ1-5	14	CATSDPLSGQPQHF	TGTGCCACCAGTGATCCCCTCTCGGGGCAGCCCCAGCATTTT
TRBD2	NA	TRBV5-1	TRBJ2-5	18	CASSLTTSGRAFGETQYF	TGCGCCAGCAGCTTGACTACTAGCGGGAGGGCCTTCGGGGAGACCCAGTACTTC
TRBD2	NA	TRBV2	TRBJ2-1	16	CASSVWTSGRANEQFF	TGTGCCAGCAGTGTGTGGACTAGCGGGAGGGCCAATGAGCAGTTCTTC